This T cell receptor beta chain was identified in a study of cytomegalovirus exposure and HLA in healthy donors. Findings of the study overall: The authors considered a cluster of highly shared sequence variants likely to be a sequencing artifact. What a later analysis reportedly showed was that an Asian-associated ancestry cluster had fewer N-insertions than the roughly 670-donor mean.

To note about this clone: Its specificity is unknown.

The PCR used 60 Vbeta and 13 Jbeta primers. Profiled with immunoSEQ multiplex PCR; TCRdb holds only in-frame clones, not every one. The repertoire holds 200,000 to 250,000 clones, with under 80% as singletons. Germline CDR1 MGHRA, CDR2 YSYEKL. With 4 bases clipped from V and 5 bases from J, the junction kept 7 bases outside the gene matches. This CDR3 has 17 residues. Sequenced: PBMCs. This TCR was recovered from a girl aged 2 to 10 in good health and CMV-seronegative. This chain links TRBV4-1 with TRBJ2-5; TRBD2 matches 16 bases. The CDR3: CASSPGTSGGARETQYF. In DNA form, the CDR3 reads TGCGCCAGCAGCCCCGGGACTAGCGGGGGGGCACGGGAGACCCAGTACTTC.